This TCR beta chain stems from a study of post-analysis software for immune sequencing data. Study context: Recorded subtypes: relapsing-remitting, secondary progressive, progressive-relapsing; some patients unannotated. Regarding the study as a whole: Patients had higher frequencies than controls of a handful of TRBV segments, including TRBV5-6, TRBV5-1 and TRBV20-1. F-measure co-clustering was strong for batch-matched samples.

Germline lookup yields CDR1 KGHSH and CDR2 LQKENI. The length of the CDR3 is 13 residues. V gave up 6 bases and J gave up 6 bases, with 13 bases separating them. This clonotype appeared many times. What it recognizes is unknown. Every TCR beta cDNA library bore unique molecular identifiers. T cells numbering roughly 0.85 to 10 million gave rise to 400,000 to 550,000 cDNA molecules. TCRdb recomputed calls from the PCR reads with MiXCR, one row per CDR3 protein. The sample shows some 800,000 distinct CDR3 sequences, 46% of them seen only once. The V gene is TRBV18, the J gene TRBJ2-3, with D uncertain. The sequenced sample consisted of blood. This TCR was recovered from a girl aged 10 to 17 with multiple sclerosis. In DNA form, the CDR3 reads TGTGCCAGCTCCCTGAACCGTGGGGATACGCAGTATTTT. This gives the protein CASSLNRGDTQYF.